What follows are 16 T cell receptor beta chains derived from one specimen sequenced in a study of T cells in Graves' hyperthyroidism and ophthalmopathy. The source material, RNA transcripts, was used to amplify TCR beta CDR3 regions. An initial round of RT-PCR targeting the TCR CDR3 relied on the HTBI primer set. From the multiplex PCR reads, TCRdb called clonotypes with MiXCR, one entry per CDR3 protein. This sample yields some 550,000 distinct CDR3 sequences, of which about a sixth are seen a single time; 3% to 4% belongs to the top ten. Specimen: blood. The source of these receptors is a woman in her thirties or forties with Graves' ophthalmopathy.

This clonotype showed up many times. The CDR3 reads CASSLTSGSETQYF. CDR3 sequence (DNA): TGTGCCAGCAGCCTGACCTCGGGGTCCGAGACCCAGTACTTC. V gene TRBV3-1 combines with J gene TRBJ2-5, with D possibly being TRBD2 (5 bases). This CDR3 comprises 14 residues. CDR1 is LGHDT and CDR2 is YNNKEL in the germline V gene (reference sequence). Trimming pared 4 bases from V and 5 bases from J, leaving 14 bases between.

This clonotype was detected many times. The genes are TRBV20-1 and TRBJ2-5, with unresolved D. The germline gives CDR1 DFQATT, CDR2 SNEGSKA (reference sequence). V was pared by 1 base and J by 2 bases, with 8 bases between. CDR3 length: 13 residues. This CDR3 is CSARASVQETQYF. Here the CDR3 DNA reads TGCAGTGCTAGAGCCAGCGTGCAAGAGACCCAGTACTTC.

This clonotype was counted only a few times. The rearrangement links TRBV4-1 to TRBJ2-7, with unresolved D. Trimming shortened V by 0 bases and J by 2 bases, and 11 bases separated the two germline ends. Germline V gene lookup returns CDR1 MGHRA and CDR2 YSYEKL. The CDR3 is made up of 15 amino acids. The CDR3 protein is CASSQDAAFTYEQYF. The CDR3 DNA is TGCGCCAGCAGCCAAGACGCGGCTTTTACCTACGAGCAGTACTTC.

This clonotype was detected ten times or more. V gene TRBV2 combines with J gene TRBJ2-3; weak D call: TRBD2 (5 bases). CDR3 size: 13 residues. Germline V gene lookup returns CDR1 SNHLY and CDR2 FYNNEI. V was shortened by 1 base and J by 11 bases, with 13 bases between the two germline ends. CDR3 DNA sequence: TGTGCCAGCAGTGAAGTTGGGAGCGAGAGGCAGTATTTT. Its protein is CASSEVGSERQYF.

This clonotype has more than one count but fewer than ten. V usage is TRBV6-5 and J usage is TRBJ2-3; tentatively, D is TRBD1 (5 bases). Trimming shortened V by 4 bases and J by 2 bases, and 13 bases separated the two germline ends. There are 15 residues in the CDR3. CDR1 MNHEY and CDR2 SVGAGI come from the germline V gene. The CDR3 loop is CASSSVAGSTDTQYF. CDR3 bases: TGTGCCAGCAGTTCCGTTGCAGGGTCCACAGATACGCAGTATTTT.

Regarding this clonotype: It may be a read error: a sequence one base away is much more abundant. This rearrangement joins TRBV12-3 or TRBV12-4 to TRBJ2-3; tentative D call: TRBD2 (5 bases). Trimming removed 5 bases from V and 6 bases from J, with 15 bases in between. The CDR3 totals 14 residues. CDR3: CASSREEAFDTQYF. CDR3 DNA sequence: TGTGCCAGCAGTCGAGAGGAGGCTTTTGATACGCAGTATTTT.

This chain joins TRBV2 and TRBJ1-6; 8 positions match TRBD1. V was pared by 8 bases and J by 8 bases, with 11 bases of the junction left unmatched. This CDR3 is 15 amino acids long. The germline V gene has CDR1 SNHLY and CDR2 FYNNEI. The CDR3 nucleotides are TGTGCCAGCTCAGGACAGGGAGGTTTTGATTCACCCCTCCACTTT. Its protein product is CASSGQGGFDSPLHF.

V is TRBV6-1 and J is TRBJ2-3; 9 bases fit TRBD1. V dropped 6 bases and J dropped 6; count of bases not matched to a gene: 4. CDR1 MNHNS and CDR2 SASEGT come from the germline V gene. CDR3 length equals 13 residues. CDR3 DNA sequence: TGTGCCAGCAGACAGGGGGCGAGGGATACGCAGTATTTT. Protein sequence: CASRQGARDTQYF.

Only a few counts were recorded for this clonotype. The rearrangement joins TRBV4-2 to TRBJ1-3; no definite D call. Germline V gene lookup returns CDR1 LGHNA and CDR2 YNFKEQ. V lost 1 base to trimming and J lost 1 base, with 11 bases between them. This CDR3 contains 16 residues. CDR3 residues: CASSQVRGESGNTIYF. The CDR3 coding sequence is TGTGCCAGCAGCCAAGTTCGCGGAGAATCTGGAAACACCATATATTTT.

This sequence joins TRBV30 and TRBJ2-7; D ambiguous. There are 11 residues in the CDR3. The germline V gene has CDR1 GTSNPN and CDR2 SVGIG (reference sequence). Trimming stripped 1 base from V and 6 bases from J, with 7 bases between. CDR3 nucleotide sequence: TGTGCCTGGAGTGCCTCTAGCGAGCAGTACTTC. It encodes CAWSASSEQYF.

This clonotype was recorded at least ten times. This chain joins TRBV11-2 and TRBJ2-7; 7 nucleotides line up with TRBD1. V dropped 5 bases and J dropped 3; count of bases not matched to a gene: 4. The CDR3 is made up of 13 amino acids. Germline values: CDR1 SGHAT, CDR2 FQNNGV. CDR3 sequence: CASSQDRFYEQYF. The CDR3 DNA sequence: TGTGCCAGCAGCCAGGACAGGTTCTACGAGCAGTACTTC.

This clonotype was seen repeatedly, ten times or more. The chain couples TRBV2 to TRBJ1-3; D unclear. The germline CDR1 and CDR2 sequences are SNHLY and FYNNEI. This CDR3 spans 14 amino acids. Trimming took 10 bases from V and 0 from J, leaving 13 bases between them. The DNA for the CDR3 is TGTGCCACCCAGACGGGTAACTCTGGAAACACCATATATTTT. Protein product: CATQTGNSGNTIYF.

This clonotype was seen repeatedly, ten times or more. The chain uses TRBV4-1 and TRBJ1-6; D perhaps matches TRBD1 (5 bases). Trimming removed 0 bases from V and 6 bases from J, with 12 bases in between. This CDR3 spans 16 amino acids. Germline CDR1 and CDR2: MGHRA and YSYEKL. DNA of the CDR3: TGCGCCAGCAGCCAAGATGGTTGGGGGATTAATTCACCCCTCCACTTT. Amino acid sequence: CASSQDGWGINSPLHF.

V is TRBV19 and J is TRBJ1-5, with 12 bases identical to TRBD1. Losses at the gene ends were 8 bases for V and 5 bases for J; bases not matched to a gene: 13. The CDR3 consists of 17 residues. CDR1 and CDR2 from the germline V gene are LNHDA and SQIVND (reference sequence). As DNA, the CDR3 is TGTGCCAGTTCTGGGGATCGGGACAGGGGGCCTCATCAGCCCCAGCATTTT. Its translation is CASSGDRDRGPHQPQHF.

As regards this clonotype: A much larger clone lies a single base off, so this may be a read error. CDR3 sequence reads: CASNYRVNTEAFF. CDR3 DNA sequence: TGTGCCAGCAACTACAGAGTGAACACTGAAGCTTTCTTT. The chain employs TRBV7-9 and TRBJ1-1; D is undetermined. With 7 bases removed from V and 0 bases from J, the gap between germline ends came to 9 bases. The CDR3 loop spans 13 amino acids. Germline values: CDR1 SEHNR, CDR2 FQNEAQ (reference sequence).

J is TRBJ2-3 and V is TRBV6-2 or TRBV6-3, with 8 bases aligning to TRBD2. There are 15 residues in the CDR3. Germline V gene sequence: CDR1 MNHEY, CDR2 SVGEGT. V lost 5 bases, J lost 3 bases, and 7 bases stayed unmatched. The CDR3 DNA reads as TGTGCCAGCAGTCCTCCGGCGGGGGGTACAGATACGCAGTATTTT. As protein: CASSPPAGGTDTQYF.